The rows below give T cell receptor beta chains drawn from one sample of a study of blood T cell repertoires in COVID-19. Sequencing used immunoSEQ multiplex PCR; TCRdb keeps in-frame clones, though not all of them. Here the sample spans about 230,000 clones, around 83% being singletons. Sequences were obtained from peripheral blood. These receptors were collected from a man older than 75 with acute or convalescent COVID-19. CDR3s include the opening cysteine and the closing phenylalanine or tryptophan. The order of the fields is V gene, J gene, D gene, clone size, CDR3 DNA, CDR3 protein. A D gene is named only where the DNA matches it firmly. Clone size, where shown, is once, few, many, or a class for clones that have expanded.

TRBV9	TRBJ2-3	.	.	TGTGCCAGCAGCGTCGGCCGCGGAGGACAGCCAGATACGCAGTATTTT	CASSVGRGGQPDTQYF
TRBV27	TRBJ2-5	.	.	TGTGCCAGCAGTTCGACCATACAGGGGACCCAGTACTTC	CASSSTIQGTQYF
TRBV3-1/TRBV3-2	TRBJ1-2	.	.	TGTGCCAGCAGCCAGGGGAGGTTCTATGGCTACACCTTC	CASSQGRFYGYTF
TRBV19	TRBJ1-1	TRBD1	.	TGTGCCAGTAGCAATACAGGGGGCCCCGAAGCTTTCTTT	CASSNTGGPEAFF
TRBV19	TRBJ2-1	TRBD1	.	TGTGCCAGTAACGACAGGGTGGTAGATGAGCAGTTCTTC	CASNDRVVDEQFF
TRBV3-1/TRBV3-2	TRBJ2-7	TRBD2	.	TGTGCCAGCAGCCATGGGTCGCGGCTAGCGGGAGCCAACGAGCAGTACTTC	CASSHGSRLAGANEQYF
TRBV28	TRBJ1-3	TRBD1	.	TGTGCCAGCAGTTTAAGGCAGGGGGTTGGAAACACCATATATTTT	CASSLRQGVGNTIYF
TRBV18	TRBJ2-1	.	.	TGTGCCAGCTCACCACAAGAGGGTGGTGCTTTAAATGAGCAGTTCTTC	CASSPQEGGALNEQFF
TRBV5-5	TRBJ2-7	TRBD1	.	TGTGCCAGCAGCTTCCGGGACAGGGCCTACGAGCAGTACTTC	CASSFRDRAYEQYF
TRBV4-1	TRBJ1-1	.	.	TGCGCCAGCAGCCAAGAACGGGTTCTGGAAGCTTTCTTT	CASSQERVLEAFF
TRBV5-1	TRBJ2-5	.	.	TGCGCCAGCTTTCGACGCCCGGGTGGCGGAGTACAAGAGACCCAGTACTTC	CASFRRPGGGVQETQYF
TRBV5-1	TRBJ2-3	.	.	TGCGCCAGCAGCGCAGACAGGAGGGGAGGGACAGATACGCAGTATTTT	CASSADRRGGTDTQYF
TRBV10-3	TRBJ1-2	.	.	TGTGCCATCAGTGAGTCCGCGGCAGATAGTGGCTACACCTTC	CAISESAADSGYTF
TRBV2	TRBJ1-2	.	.	TGTGCCAGCAGTGATGTGGGCCCCCCTTATGGCTACACCTTC	CASSDVGPPYGYTF
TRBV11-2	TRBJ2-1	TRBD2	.	TGTGCCAGCAGCTTCGGGACTATGCAGTTCTTC	CASSFGTMQFF
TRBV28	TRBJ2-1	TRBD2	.	TGTGCCAGCATCCCAAGCCCTAGCGGGAGTTCTTACAATGAGCAGTTCTTC	CASIPSPSGSSYNEQFF
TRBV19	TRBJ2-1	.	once	TGTGCCAGTAGGAGGTTCGGGAGAGGGGCCTACAATGAGCAGTTCTTC	CASRRFGRGAYNEQFF
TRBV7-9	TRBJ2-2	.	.	TGTGCCAGCAGCAGACAGAGCAACACCGGGGAGCTGTTTTTT	CASSRQSNTGELFF
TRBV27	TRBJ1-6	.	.	TGTGCCAGCAGTTTGGGGGCAGAGATTTCACCCCTCCACTTT	CASSLGAEISPLHF
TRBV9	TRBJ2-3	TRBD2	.	TGTGCCAGCAGCGTTCTGCCGGGGAGCGGGACGATGACAGATACGCAGTATTTT	CASSVLPGSGTMTDTQYF
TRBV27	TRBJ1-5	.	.	TGTGCCAGCAGTTTATCTCGGGATCAGCCCCAGCATTTT	CASSLSRDQPQHF
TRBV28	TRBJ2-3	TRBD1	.	TGTGCCAGCAGTCCAACAGGGGGCGGCACAGATACGCAGTATTTT	CASSPTGGGTDTQYF
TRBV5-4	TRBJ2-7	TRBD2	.	TGTGCCAGCAGCTCCCCGCGGGGGATCTCCTACGAGCAGTACTTC	CASSSPRGISYEQYF
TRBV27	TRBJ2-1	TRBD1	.	TGTGCCAGCAGCCGCTTAGCCGTGGGACAGGGGCACAATGAGCAGTTCTTC	CASSRLAVGQGHNEQFF
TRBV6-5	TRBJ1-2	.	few	TGTGCCAGCAGATATGGCTCCGCAGGTTATGGCTACACCTTC	CASRYGSAGYGYTF
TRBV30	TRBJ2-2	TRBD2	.	TGTGCCTGGACGCCTTCGGGGGGGGCCACCGGGGAGCTGTTTTTT	CAWTPSGGATGELFF
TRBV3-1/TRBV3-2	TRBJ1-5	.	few	TGTGCCAGCAGCGGAGCACACGTTAATCAGCCCCAGCATTTT	CASSGAHVNQPQHF
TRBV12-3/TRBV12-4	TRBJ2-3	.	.	TGTGCCAGCAGGACTGGACAGCTCGATACGCAGTATTTT	CASRTGQLDTQYF
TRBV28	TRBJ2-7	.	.	TGTGCCAGCAGTTTACCGCCTCTGTTGGTTAGCTCCTACGAGCAGTACTTC	CASSLPPLLVSSYEQYF
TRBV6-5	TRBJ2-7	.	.	TGTGCCAGCAGTTCTGCAGTCTCGTCCGAGCAGTACTTC	CASSSAVSSEQYF
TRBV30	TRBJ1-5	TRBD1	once	TGTGCCTGGAGTTCGGCAGGGGGAAATCAGCCCCAGCATTTT	CAWSSAGGNQPQHF
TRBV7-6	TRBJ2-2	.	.	TGTGCCAGCAGCTTAGACGGAAGAGGGCGGACCGGGGAGCTGTTTTTT	CASSLDGRGRTGELFF
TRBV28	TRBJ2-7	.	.	TGTGCCAGCAGAAAATTAGCCCCATACGAGCAGTACTTC	CASRKLAPYEQYF
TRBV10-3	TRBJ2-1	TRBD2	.	TGTGCCATCAGTGCAGCGGGAGGGATTGAGCAGTTCTTC	CAISAAGGIEQFF
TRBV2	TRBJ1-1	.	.	TGTGCCAGCAGCGCCAGAATGAACACTGAAGCTTTCTTT	CASSARMNTEAFF
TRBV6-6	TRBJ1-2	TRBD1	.	TGTGCCAGCAGTTACGGACAGGGAGCCGGTTATGGCTACACCTTC	CASSYGQGAGYGYTF
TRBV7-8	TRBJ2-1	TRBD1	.	TGTGCCAGCAGCGCGGACAGGGACAATGAGCAGTTCTTC	CASSADRDNEQFF